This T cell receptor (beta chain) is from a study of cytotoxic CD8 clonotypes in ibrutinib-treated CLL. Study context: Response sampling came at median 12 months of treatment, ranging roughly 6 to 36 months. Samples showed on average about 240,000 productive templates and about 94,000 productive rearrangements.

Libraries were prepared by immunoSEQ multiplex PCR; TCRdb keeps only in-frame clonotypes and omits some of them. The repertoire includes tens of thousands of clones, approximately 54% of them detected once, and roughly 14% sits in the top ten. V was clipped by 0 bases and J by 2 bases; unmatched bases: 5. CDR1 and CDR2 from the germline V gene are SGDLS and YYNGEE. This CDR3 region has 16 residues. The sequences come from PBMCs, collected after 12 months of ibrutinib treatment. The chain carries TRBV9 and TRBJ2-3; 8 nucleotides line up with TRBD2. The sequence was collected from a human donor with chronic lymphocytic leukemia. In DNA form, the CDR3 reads TGTGCCAGCAGCGTAGGGGGTAGCGGGGTCACAGATACGCAGTATTTT. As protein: CASSVGGSGVTDTQYF.